What follows are 8 T cell receptor beta chains derived from one specimen sequenced in a study of tumor and adjacent non-tumor tissue in lung cancer. Three rounds of nested PCR, following a modified ARM-PCR protocol, produced the TCRbeta library. TCRdb independently ran MiXCR on the multiplex PCR reads; one entry per CDR3 protein. The profile shows 60,000 to 85,000 distinct CDR3 sequences, approximately 82% of them singletons. The template was RNA from unsorted bulk tissue. The normal lung tissue was taken more than 3 cm from the tumor edge. The sample consisted of distant non-tumor lung tissue. These receptors were taken from a man in his 70s with non-small cell lung cancer.

About this clonotype: The junction departs from the called germline gene at one end, perhaps through a read error. The V and J genes are TRBV4-1 and TRBJ2-2, with D maybe TRBD2 (6 bases). CDR1 and CDR2 (germline): MGHRA, YSYEKL. The CDR3 is 19 amino acids. DNA for the CDR3: TGCGCCATCAGCCAGGTTTCATTTTGGGCGGGATCAGTTACCGGGGAGCTGTTTTTT. It encodes CAISQVSFWAGSVTGELFF.

This clonotype was seen many times. This chain joins TRBV12-3 or TRBV12-4 and TRBJ1-4; the D is unclear. This CDR3 comprises 13 residues. V was trimmed by 6 bases and J by 6 bases, leaving 11 bases between them. The CDR3 region is CASRPRAYEKLFF. The CDR3 DNA sequence: TGTGCCAGCAGGCCCCGGGCCTATGAAAAACTGTTTTTT.

The chain has TRBV5-5 and TRBJ1-2; D is undetermined. V was trimmed by 4 bases and J by 14 bases, leaving 21 bases between them. This CDR3 comprises 13 residues. Per the germline V gene, CDR1 is SGHKS and CDR2 is YYEKEE (reference sequence). The CDR3 sequence: CASSRNFQDGYTF. CDR3 nucleotides: TGTGCCAGCAGCCGAAACTTCCAGGATGGTTATACCTTC. Full variable domain (rest looked up from reference TRBV5-5 and TRBJ1-2): DAGVTQSPTHLIKTRGQQVTLRCSPISGHKSVSWYQQVLGQGPQFIFQYYEKEERGRGNFPDRFSARQFPNYSSELNVNALLLGDSALYLCASSRNFQDGYTFGSGTRLTVV.

The sample holds many counts of this clonotype. V usage is TRBV5-5 and J usage is TRBJ1-4, with a tentative D call TRBD1 (6 bases). This CDR3 is built from 15 residues. The germline CDR1 and CDR2 sequences are SGHKS and YYEKEE (reference sequence). V lost 4 bases and J 7 bases, leaving 17 bases between the germline ends. The chain's CDR3 is CASSPQGAQGEKLFF. CDR3 coding DNA: TGTGCCAGCAGCCCACAGGGCGCTCAGGGTGAAAAACTGTTTTTT.

On this clonotype itself: One end of the junction is discordant with germline, which a read error may explain. The chain links TRBV6-1 to TRBJ2-4; tentatively, D is TRBD1 (6 bases). Germline CDR1 MNHNS, CDR2 SASEGT. The CDR3 is made up of 18 amino acids. The CDR3: CASSTGTRDGFAKIIQYF. The CDR3 region has the DNA TGTGCCAGCAGCACCGGGACAAGGGATGGCTTTGCCAAAATCATTCAGTACTTC.

Comments on this clonotype: The conserved closing phenylalanine or tryptophan is absent in this CDR3, likely reflecting a read error. The DNA is omitted, as the CDR3 cannot be located on it reliably, and the CDR3 follows TCRdb's listing. The V call is TRBV6-5, the J call TRBJ2-7; no check of the table's D call, TRBD2, against the DNA was made. The CDR3 is 18 amino acids long, termini counted. The V gene's germline CDR1 is MNHEY and CDR2 SVGAGI. Here the CDR3 reads CASSYSGLAGPPGSEQYL.

This chain uses TRBV10-1 with TRBJ2-2; no reliable D call. The germline CDR1 and CDR2 sequences are WNHNN and SYGVQD (reference sequence). V was trimmed by 11 bases and J by 5 bases, leaving 21 bases between them. The CDR3 is 15 amino acids. CDR3 DNA: TGCGCCGGTGGGCGCTGGGGATTGCGGACCGGGGAGCTGTTTTTT. Translating it yields CAGGRWGLRTGELFF.

A remark on this clonotype: Just one base apart from a much larger clone, this may be a read error. J is TRBJ1-6 and V is TRBV7-9; no firm D call. Germline V gives CDR1 SEHNR, CDR2 FQNEAQ (reference sequence). There are 13 residues in the CDR3. The germline V and J ends were trimmed by 11 bases and 11 bases, with 19 bases remaining between them. The CDR3 DNA reads TGTGCCTGGCAAGACAATAGGAATGCACCCCTCCACTTT. Encoded protein: CAWQDNRNAPLHF.